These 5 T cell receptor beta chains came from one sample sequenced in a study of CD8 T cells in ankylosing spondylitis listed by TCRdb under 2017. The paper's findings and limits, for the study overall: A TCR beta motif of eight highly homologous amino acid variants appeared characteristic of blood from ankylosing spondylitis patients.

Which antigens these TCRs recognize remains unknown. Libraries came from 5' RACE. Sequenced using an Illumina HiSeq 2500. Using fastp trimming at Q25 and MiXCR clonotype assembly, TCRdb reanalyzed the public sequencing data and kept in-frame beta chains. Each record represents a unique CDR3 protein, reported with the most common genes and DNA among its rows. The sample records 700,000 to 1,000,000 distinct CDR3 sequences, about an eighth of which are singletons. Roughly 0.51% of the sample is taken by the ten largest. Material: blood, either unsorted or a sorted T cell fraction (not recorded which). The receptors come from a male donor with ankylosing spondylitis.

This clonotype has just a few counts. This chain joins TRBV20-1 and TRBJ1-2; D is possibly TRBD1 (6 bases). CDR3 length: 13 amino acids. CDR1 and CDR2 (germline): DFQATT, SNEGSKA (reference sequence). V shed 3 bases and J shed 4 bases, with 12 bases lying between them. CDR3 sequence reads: CSASRGGGYGYTF. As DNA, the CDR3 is TGCAGTGCTAGCCGGGGAGGGGGCTATGGCTACACCTTC.

The CDR3 region has the DNA TGTGCCGGATTAACAGGGGACGAGCAGTACTTC. Translation: CAGLTGDEQYF. V and J are TRBV27 and TRBJ2-7; TRBD1 agrees at 7 bases. V was pared by 11 bases and J by 5 bases, with 6 bases of the junction left unmatched. The CDR3 has 11 residues. Germline CDR1 is MNHEY and CDR2 is SMNVEV (reference sequence).

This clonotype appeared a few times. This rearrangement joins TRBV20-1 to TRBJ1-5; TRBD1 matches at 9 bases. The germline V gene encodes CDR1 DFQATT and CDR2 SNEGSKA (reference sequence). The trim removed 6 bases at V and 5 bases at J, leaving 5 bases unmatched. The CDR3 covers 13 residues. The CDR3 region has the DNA TGCAGTGCCCGGGGACAGGGCTATCAGCCCCAGCATTTT. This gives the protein CSARGQGYQPQHF.

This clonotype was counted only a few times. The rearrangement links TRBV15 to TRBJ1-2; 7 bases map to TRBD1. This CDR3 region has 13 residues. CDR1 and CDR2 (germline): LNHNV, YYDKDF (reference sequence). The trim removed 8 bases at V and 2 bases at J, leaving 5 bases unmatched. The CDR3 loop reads CATSSTGNYGYTF. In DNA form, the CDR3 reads TGTGCCACCTCCTCGACAGGGAACTATGGCTACACCTTC.

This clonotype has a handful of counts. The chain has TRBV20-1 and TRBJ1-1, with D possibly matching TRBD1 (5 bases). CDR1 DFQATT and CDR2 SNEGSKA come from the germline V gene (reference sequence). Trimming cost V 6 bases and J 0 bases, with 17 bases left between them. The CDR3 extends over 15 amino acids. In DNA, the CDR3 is TGCAGTGCGGGGGGGGGTCGGATTTTGAACACTGAAGCTTTCTTT. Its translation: CSAGGGRILNTEAFF.